A single sample gave rise to the 21 T cell receptor beta chains below, sequenced in a study of shared clonotypes between healthy human individuals. Profiled with immunoSEQ multiplex PCR; TCRdb holds only in-frame clones, not every one. The table lists some 2 million clones, less than 95% of them singletons. CD45RO-negative cells were positively selected for CCR7, leaving out terminally differentiated effector memory CD45RA+ cells. Sample: naive CD8+ T cells sorted from blood. The receptors here all came from a man aged 18 to 29 in good health.

The genes are TRBV19 and TRBJ2-3; 7 nucleotides match TRBD1. J lost 3 bases, V lost 5 bases, and 2 bases had no gene match. The CDR3 runs 13 residues. Germline V gene lookup returns CDR1 LNHDA and CDR2 SQIVND (reference sequence). The DNA for the CDR3 is TGTGCCAGTAGTCAGGGGGTGACAGATACGCAGTATTTT. Its translation is CASSQGVTDTQYF.

With respect to this clone: Other DNA sequences in the sample encode the same CDR3. The CDR3 region is CASSPGGANYGYTF. The DNA of the CDR3 is TGTGCCAGCAGCCCTGGGGGGGCTAACTATGGCTACACCTTC. The gene calls are TRBV7-9 and TRBJ1-2; TRBD1 might be the D (5 bases). Germline V gene data show CDR1 as SEHNR and CDR2 as FQNEAQ (reference sequence). Trimming removed 5 bases from V and 0 bases from J, with 10 bases in between. The CDR3 spans 14 residues. Using reference TRBV7-9 and TRBJ1-2 for the parts outside the CDR3, the full variable domain is DTGVSQNPRHKITKRGQNVTFRCDPISEHNRLYWYRQTLGQGPEFLTYFQNEAQLEKSRLLSDRFSAERPKGSFSTLEIQRTEQGDSAMYLCASSPGGANYGYTFGSGTRLTVV.

The chain combines TRBV27 with TRBJ2-1; no clear D gene. Germline-derived CDR1 and CDR2 are MNHEY and SMNVEV (reference sequence). The CDR3 covers 12 residues. V gave up 6 bases and J gave up 6 bases, with 9 bases separating them. CDR3 bases: TGTGCCAGCAGCCGGATCCCCAATGAGCAGTTCTTC. As protein: CASSRIPNEQFF.

As for this clone: Different DNA sequences within this sample yield the same CDR3. The V and J genes are TRBV6-1 and TRBJ2-7; D is ambiguous. Germline V CDR1 and CDR2: MNHNS, SASEGT. The germline V and J ends were trimmed by 2 bases and 2 bases, with 7 bases remaining between them. This CDR3 has 13 amino acids. The CDR3 spells CASSETGTYEQYF. Written as DNA, the CDR3 is TGTGCCAGCAGTGAAACGGGTACCTACGAGCAGTACTTC.

The J gene is TRBJ1-2, the V gene TRBV28, with D possibly TRBD1 on 6 matching bases. The CDR3 covers 14 residues. Germline loops: CDR1 MDHEN, CDR2 SYDVKM. Trimming took 6 bases from V and 4 from J, leaving 15 bases between them. CDR3 DNA sequence: TGTGCCAGCAGCGTAGACAGGAGAGCCTATGGCTACACCTTC. The encoded protein is CASSVDRRAYGYTF.

The DNA of the CDR3 is TGTGCCAGCAGCTTTTCCCCAGATGCTGAGCAGTTCTTC. This translates into CASSFSPDAEQFF. The J gene is TRBJ2-1, the V gene TRBV7-6, with D unresolved. Per germline, CDR1 SGHVS and CDR2 FNYEAQ. Trimming took off 3 bases at V and 9 bases at J, with 12 bases between the two ends. CDR3 length equals 13 residues.

The rearrangement uses TRBV27 and TRBJ2-5, with 11 bases matching TRBD2. The V segment lost 4 bases and the J segment 5 bases; nucleotides outside the gene matches: 6. Germline V CDR1 and CDR2: MNHEY, SMNVEV (reference sequence). CDR3 length: 15 residues. The CDR3 bases are TGTGCCAGCAGTTGGGGGACTAGCGGATCGGAGACCCAGTACTTC. It specifies CASSWGTSGSETQYF.

V and J are TRBV2 and TRBJ2-2; D remains ambiguous. V was cut by 4 bases and J by 3 bases, with 9 bases left in between. The CDR3 is made up of 14 amino acids. The V gene's germline CDR1 is SNHLY and CDR2 FYNNEI. This CDR3 reads CASSGKGYTGELFF. The CDR3 region has the DNA TGTGCCAGCAGTGGAAAGGGATACACCGGGGAGCTGTTTTTT.

The J gene is TRBJ2-1, the V gene TRBV19; the D is unclear. The V gene's germline CDR1 is LNHDA and CDR2 SQIVND (reference sequence). V lost 3 bases to trimming and J lost 1 base, with 10 bases between them. The CDR3 totals 15 residues. The chain's CDR3 is CASSMGWVSYNEQFF. The CDR3 DNA is TGTGCCAGTAGTATGGGCTGGGTTTCCTACAATGAGCAGTTCTTC.

The chain carries TRBV6-1 and TRBJ2-3; the D is unclear. CDR3 length: 15 residues. Trimming took 1 base from V and 0 from J, leaving 8 bases between them. CDR1 and CDR2 from the germline V gene are MNHNS and SASEGT. DNA of the CDR3: TGTGCCAGCAGTGAAGTTTTGCGGAGCACAGATACGCAGTATTTT. It is translated as CASSEVLRSTDTQYF.

This chain connects TRBV5-4 to TRBJ2-5; the D call may be TRBD1 or TRBD2 (5 bases each). The CDR3 has 14 amino acids. The germline V gene has CDR1 SGHNT and CDR2 YYREEE (reference sequence). V lost 5 bases to trimming and J lost 0 bases, with 11 bases between them. DNA of the CDR3: TGTGCCAGCAGTATCTGGGGGTACCAAGAGACCCAGTACTTC. It is translated as CASSIWGYQETQYF.

As concerns this clone: An end of the junction differs from the germline gene, which may be a read error. Other nucleotide sequences from this sample produce the same CDR3. This chain uses TRBV10-3 with TRBJ1-1; no clear D gene. The CDR3 covers 13 residues. CDR1 and CDR2 from the germline V gene are ENHRY and SYGVKD. The chain's CDR3 is CAISTVSVTEAFF. In nucleotides, the CDR3 is TGTGCCATCAGTACAGTTTCGGTCACTGAAGCATTCTTT.

The rearrangement joins TRBV19 to TRBJ2-1; tentative D call: TRBD2 (6 bases). The CDR3 extends over 18 amino acids. CDR1 and CDR2 (germline): LNHDA, SQIVND (reference sequence). The germline V and J ends were trimmed by 1 base and 0 bases, with 16 bases remaining between them. CDR3 in amino acids: CASSIGSIAGRSYNEQFF. CDR3 coding DNA: TGTGCCAGTAGTATAGGGTCGATCGCGGGACGCTCCTACAATGAGCAGTTCTTC.

CDR3 region: CASSWVEGALSYEQYF. In DNA, the CDR3 is TGCGCCAGCAGCTGGGTGGAGGGCGCCCTTTCCTACGAGCAGTACTTC. The chain uses TRBV5-1 and TRBJ2-7; tentative D call: TRBD2 (6 bases). This CDR3 region has 16 residues. Looked up from germline, CDR1 is SGHRS and CDR2 is YFSETQ. The germline V and J ends were trimmed by 3 bases and 1 base, with 17 bases remaining between them.

The genes are TRBV2 and TRBJ1-5; TRBD1 is a possible D gene (5 bases). V lost 6 bases to trimming and J lost 4 bases, with 16 bases between them. Germline V CDR1 and CDR2: SNHLY, FYNNEI. This CDR3 has 15 residues. The CDR3 reads CASRGTSLGNQPQHF. Here the CDR3 DNA reads TGTGCCAGCAGGGGGACGTCCCTGGGGAATCAGCCCCAGCATTTT. Combining the CDR3 with reference TRBV2 and TRBJ1-5 gives the whole variable domain EPEVTQTPSHQVTQMGQEVILRCVPISNHLYFYWYRQILGQKVEFLVSFYNNEISEKSEIFDDQFSVERPDGSNFTLKIRSTKLEDSAMYFCASRGTSLGNQPQHFGDGTRLSIL.

The chain combines TRBV29-1 with TRBJ2-7, with D possibly being TRBD1 or TRBD2 (5 bases each). Looked up from germline, CDR1 is SQVTM and CDR2 is ANQGSEA. The CDR3 has 13 residues. V dropped 5 bases and J dropped 5 bases, with 16 bases sitting between them. In DNA, the CDR3 is TGCAGCGTTACCCCGGGGACGGGACACGAGCAGTACTTC. It specifies CSVTPGTGHEQYF.

This clone was observed once. The chain has TRBV19 and TRBJ2-7; no clear D gene. Deletions cut 3 bases from V and 2 bases from J, with 11 bases between. There are 14 residues in the CDR3. The germline CDR1 and CDR2 sequences are LNHDA and SQIVND (reference sequence). Here the CDR3 DNA reads TGTGCCAGTAGTATTGTGGGGAATCCCTACGAGCAGTACTTC. Protein sequence: CASSIVGNPYEQYF.

J is TRBJ1-2 and V is TRBV2; maybe TRBD1 (6 bases). Germline V gene data show CDR1 as SNHLY and CDR2 as FYNNEI. The CDR3 is 11 amino acids. V lost 4 bases and J lost 14, with 14 bases in between. CDR3 residues: CASSGFKGETF. The CDR3 nucleotides are TGTGCCAGCAGTGGGTTTAAGGGGGAAACCTTC.

This chain connects TRBV5-1 to TRBJ1-4; D unresolved. The V gene lost 4 bases and the J gene lost 3 bases, with 13 bases spanning the gap. The CDR3 contains 15 residues. Germline CDR1 reads SGHRS; CDR2 reads YFSETQ. Written as DNA, the CDR3 is TGCGCCAGCAGCCCGGAGGGCCGTTCTAATGAAAAACTGTTTTTT. Its protein product is CASSPEGRSNEKLFF. The entire variable domain, with the rest obtained from reference TRBV5-1 and TRBJ1-4, is as follows: KAGVTQTPRYLIKTRGQQVTLSCSPISGHRSVSWYQQTPGQGLQFLFEYFSETQRNKGNFPGRFSGRQFSNSRSEMNVSTLELGDSALYLCASSPEGRSNEKLFFGSGTQLSVL.

This sequence joins TRBV4-1 and TRBJ2-1, with 10 bases fitting TRBD2. Germline CDR1 MGHRA, CDR2 YSYEKL. V lost 4 bases to trimming and J lost 3 bases; unmatched junction nucleotides: 6. CDR3 size: 16 residues. CDR3 sequence (DNA): TGCGCCAGCAGCCTCAGCGGGGGGGCTATCTACAATGAGCAGTTCTTC. Amino acids: CASSLSGGAIYNEQFF.

The genes are TRBV5-8 and TRBJ2-1; 7 bases are shared with TRBD2. This CDR3 is 16 amino acids long. Germline V gene data show CDR1 as SGHTS and CDR2 as YDEGEE. J gave up 2 bases and V 0 bases, and 5 bases lay outside the gene matches. The CDR3 region has the DNA TGTGCCAGCAGCTTGGCCCGGGGAGGGACCTACAATGAGCAGTTCTTC. Residues: CASSLARGGTYNEQFF.